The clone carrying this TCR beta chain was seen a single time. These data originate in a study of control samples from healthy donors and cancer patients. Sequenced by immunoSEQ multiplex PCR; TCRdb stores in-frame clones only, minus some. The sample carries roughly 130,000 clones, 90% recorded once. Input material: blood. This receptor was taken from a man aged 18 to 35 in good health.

In DNA, the CDR3 is TGTGCCAGCAGCCGACCGGGACCCACGGAAAAACTGTTTTTT. Translating gives CASSRPGPTEKLFF. The chain uses TRBV14 and TRBJ1-4; TRBD1 is a possible D gene (5 bases). The length of the CDR3 is 14 residues. The germline V gene has CDR1 SGHDN and CDR2 FVKESK. Trimming took 4 bases from V and 8 from J, leaving 14 bases between them.